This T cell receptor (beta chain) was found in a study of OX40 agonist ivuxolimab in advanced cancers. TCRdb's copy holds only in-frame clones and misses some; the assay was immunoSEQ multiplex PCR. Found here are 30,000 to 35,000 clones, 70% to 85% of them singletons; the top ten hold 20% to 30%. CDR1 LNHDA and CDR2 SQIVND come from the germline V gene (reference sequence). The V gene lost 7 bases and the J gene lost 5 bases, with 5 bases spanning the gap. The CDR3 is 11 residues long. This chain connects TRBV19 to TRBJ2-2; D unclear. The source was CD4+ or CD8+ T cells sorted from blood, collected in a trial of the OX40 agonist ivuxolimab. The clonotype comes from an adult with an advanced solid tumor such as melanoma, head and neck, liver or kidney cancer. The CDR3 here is CASTETGELFF. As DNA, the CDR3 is TGTGCCAGTACCGAGACCGGGGAGCTGTTTTTT. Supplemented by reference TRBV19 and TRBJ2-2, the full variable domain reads DGGITQSPKYLFRKEGQNVTLSCEQNLNHDAMYWYRQDPGQGLRLIYYSQIVNDFQKGDIAEGYSVSREKKESFPLTVTSAQKNPTAFYLCASTETGELFFGEGSRLTVL.